A single sample is the source of the 18 T cell receptor beta chains below, sequenced in a study of T cells in Graves' hyperthyroidism and ophthalmopathy. Amplification targeted TCR beta CDR3 regions from RNA transcripts. Primed by the HTBI set, a first-round RT-PCR was run on the TCR CDR3. TCRdb fed the multiplex PCR reads into MiXCR, producing one record per CDR3 protein. The sample holds 500,000 to 600,000 distinct CDR3 sequences, 46% seen once. The sequencing input was peripheral blood or thyroid tissue (not recorded which). The receptors originated from a young woman with Graves' hyperthyroidism.

This clonotype showed up many times. The gene calls are TRBV15 and TRBJ2-6, with D uncertain. V was shortened by 8 bases and J by 0 bases, with 8 bases between the two germline ends. Germline loops: CDR1 LNHNV, CDR2 YYDKDF (reference sequence). This CDR3 has 14 amino acids. CDR3 bases: TGTGCCACCGAACCCTTCTCTGGGGCCAACGTCCTGACTTTC. It encodes CATEPFSGANVLTF.

This clonotype was seen a few times. V and J are TRBV15 and TRBJ2-7; D is undetermined. Trimming removed 1 base at V and 0 bases at J, with 7 bases between. Germline V gene data show CDR1 as LNHNV and CDR2 as YYDKDF (reference sequence). The length of the CDR3 is 14 residues. The CDR3 DNA is TGTGCCACCAGCAGAGGCAGCGACTCCTACGAGCAGTACTTC. This encodes CATSRGSDSYEQYF.

In this sample, this clonotype turned up many times. The chain has TRBV14 and TRBJ1-3; 10 bases map to TRBD1. In germline, CDR1 is SGHDN, CDR2 FVKESK. This CDR3 contains 15 residues. V trimming: 0 bases; J trimming: 8 bases; junction bases outside the gene matches: 4. In nucleotides, the CDR3 is TGTGCCAGCAGCCAAGATCTGGACAGGGGGGACACCATATATTTT. Protein sequence: CASSQDLDRGDTIYF.

This clonotype was counted many times. This sequence joins TRBV7-9 and TRBJ1-4; no firm D call. The germline V gene has CDR1 SEHNR and CDR2 FQNEAQ (reference sequence). The length of the CDR3 is 11 residues. As DNA, the CDR3 is TGTGCTGTCCGGACCTTTGAAAAACTGTTTTTT. This encodes CAVRTFEKLFF.

The chain employs TRBV7-6 and TRBJ1-1; D may be TRBD1 (6 bases). V lost 1 base to trimming and J lost 1 base, with 16 bases between them. Germline lookup yields CDR1 SGHVS and CDR2 FNYEAQ. The length of the CDR3 is 17 residues. The CDR3 DNA is TGTGCCAGCAGCTTAGAGGGTGGGGGGGCCGCGAACACTGAAGCTTTCTTT. It codes for CASSLEGGGAANTEAFF.

The sample holds many counts of this clonotype. The J gene is TRBJ2-5, the V gene TRBV7-2; no clear D. This CDR3 spans 13 amino acids. Germline V CDR1 and CDR2: SGHTA, FQGNSA. Trimming took 0 bases from V and 3 from J, leaving 5 bases between them. This chain's CDR3 is CASSLAKEETQYF. CDR3 sequence (DNA): TGTGCCAGCAGCTTAGCGAAGGAAGAGACCCAGTACTTC.

The genes are TRBV12-3 or TRBV12-4 and TRBJ2-7; D gene ambiguous. The J call is doubtful: the DNA matches TRBJ2-5 better. The CDR3 sequence is 17 residues long. As DNA, the CDR3 is TGTGCCAGCAGTTTAGGGGCCCCTACCAAGACACAAGAGACCCAGTACTTC. This encodes CASSLGAPTKTQETQYF.

The chain's CDR3 is CASSLLSGSTDTQYF. The CDR3, as DNA: TGTGCCAGCAGCTTATTGAGCGGGAGTACAGATACGCAGTATTTT. J is TRBJ2-3 and V is TRBV7-9, with TRBD2 matching over 8 bases. This CDR3 contains 15 residues. The germline CDR1 and CDR2 sequences are SEHNR and FQNEAQ (reference sequence). V shed 2 bases, J shed 3 bases, and the junction held 4 bases outside the gene matches. The full variable domain, rest sourced from reference TRBV7-9 and TRBJ2-3, is DTGVSQNPRHKITKRGQNVTFRCDPISEHNRLYWYRQTLGQGPEFLTYFQNEAQLEKSRLLSDRFSAERPKGSFSTLEIQRTEQGDSAMYLCASSLLSGSTDTQYFGPGTRLTVL.

This clonotype was seen repeatedly, ten times or more. The chain has TRBV2 and TRBJ2-7; D not certain. This CDR3 region has 15 residues. Trimming stripped 2 bases from V and 2 bases from J, with 13 bases between. The germline gives CDR1 SNHLY, CDR2 FYNNEI. Here the CDR3 DNA reads TGTGCCAGCAGTGAACAAGTGTTCAAAACCTACGAGCAGTACTTC. Protein sequence: CASSEQVFKTYEQYF.

This clonotype was counted ten times or more. CDR3 nucleotides: TGCGCCAGCAGCTTGCGCCAGGGGGACTATGGCTACACCTTC. This gives the protein CASSLRQGDYGYTF. This chain links TRBV5-1 with TRBJ1-2; 7 bases fit TRBD1. The J segment lost 3 bases and the V segment lost 1 base, leaving 3 bases of the junction unmatched. Germline loops: CDR1 SGHRS, CDR2 YFSETQ. The CDR3 is 14 residues long.

Turning to this clonotype: Germline and junction disagree at one end, which may indicate a read error. The chain is built from TRBV4-1 and TRBJ2-7; D not resolved. The J call may be wrong; the DNA end is better matched by TRBJ2-1. This CDR3 has 13 residues. Germline values: CDR1 MGHRA, CDR2 YSYEKL. CDR3 loop: CASSPHLSREQFF. The CDR3 DNA reads as TGTGCCAGTAGTCCCCACCTCTCACGGGAGCAGTTCTTC.

This clonotype was detected only once. The chain links TRBV7-2 to TRBJ2-5; D perhaps matches TRBD1 (5 bases). CDR3 size: 16 residues. The V and J ends lost 6 bases and 9 bases respectively, with 26 bases between them. CDR1 is SGHTA, CDR2 FQGNSA, per germline. The DNA of the CDR3 is TGTGCCAGCAGAGACAGTATGAAAGGGGCAAATCAGCCCCAGTACTTC. Protein sequence: CASRDSMKGANQPQYF.

This clonotype was seen repeatedly, ten times or more. V gene TRBV20-1 combines with J gene TRBJ2-7, with 11 bases identical to TRBD2. Germline V lookup: CDR1 DFQATT, CDR2 SNEGSKA (reference sequence). Losses at the gene ends were 6 bases for V and 4 bases for J; bases not matched to a gene: 8. The CDR3 has 14 residues. The CDR3 nucleotides are TGCAGTGCGAAATCCGGGACTAGCGGATACGAGCAGTACTTC. It codes for CSAKSGTSGYEQYF.

With regard to this clonotype: No conserved phenylalanine or tryptophan ends this CDR3, so it is likely a read error. V and J are TRBV7-9 and TRBJ2-7; 9 bases agree with TRBD2. V gave up 6 bases and J gave up 5 bases; unmatched junction bases: 11. The CDR3 spans 15 residues. Germline CDR1 is SEHNR and CDR2 is FQNEAQ (reference sequence). The CDR3 reads CASSREAGGFNEQYL. CDR3 DNA sequence: TGTGCCAGCAGTCGAGAAGCGGGAGGTTTCAACGAGCAGTACCTC.

This clonotype was counted a few times. The rearrangement uses TRBV24-1 and TRBJ2-1, with TRBD2 identical over 10 bases. Germline-derived CDR1 and CDR2 are KGHDR and SFDVKD. V was clipped by 1 base and J by 10 bases; unmatched bases: 6. The CDR3 has 15 residues. CDR3 bases: TGTGCCACCAGTGATTTTGGGCTAGCGGGAGTGGAGCAGTTCTTC. Its translation: CATSDFGLAGVEQFF.

At least ten counts were recorded for this clonotype. The chain combines TRBV3-1 with TRBJ2-7, with D possibly being TRBD2 (7 bases). This CDR3 contains 13 residues. CDR1 LGHDT and CDR2 YNNKEL come from the germline V gene (reference sequence). V gave up 7 bases and J gave up 5 bases, with 15 bases separating them. CDR3 sequence reads: CASTNRGGDEQYF. CDR3 nucleotides: TGTGCCAGCACGAATAGGGGGGGGGACGAGCAGTACTTC.

The chain joins TRBV4-2 to TRBJ2-2; 10 bases agree with TRBD2. With 0 bases clipped from V and 2 bases from J, the junction kept 6 bases outside the gene matches. The CDR3 contains 18 residues. The germline V gene has CDR1 LGHNA and CDR2 YNFKEQ. CDR3 amino acids: CASSQDPTSGINTGELFF. In DNA form, the CDR3 reads TGTGCCAGCAGCCAAGACCCTACTAGCGGGATAAACACCGGGGAGCTGTTTTTT.

Details on this clonotype: The limits of the CDR3 on the DNA are not certain, so only TCRdb's listed CDR3 is given. V is TRBV2 and J is TRBJ1-2. CDR1 is SNHLY and CDR2 is FYNNEI in the germline V gene. The CDR3 spans 13 residues, counting both ends. The CDR3 loop is CASRGVWGTGNTF.